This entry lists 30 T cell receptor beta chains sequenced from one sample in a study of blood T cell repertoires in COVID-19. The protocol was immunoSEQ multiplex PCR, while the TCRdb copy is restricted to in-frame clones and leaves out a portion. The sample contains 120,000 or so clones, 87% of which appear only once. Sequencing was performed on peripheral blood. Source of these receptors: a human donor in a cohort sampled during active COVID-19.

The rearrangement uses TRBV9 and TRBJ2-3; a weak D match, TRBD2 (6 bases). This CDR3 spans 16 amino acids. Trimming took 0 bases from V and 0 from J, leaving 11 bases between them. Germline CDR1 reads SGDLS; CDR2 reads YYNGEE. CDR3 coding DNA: TGTGCCAGCAGCGTAGTTGGGGGGACTAGCACAGATACGCAGTATTTT. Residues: CASSVVGGTSTDTQYF.

The CDR3 DNA reads as TGTGCCAGCTCACCAAATTCAGGGACCTACAATGAGCAGTTCTTC. This translates into CASSPNSGTYNEQFF. The V and J genes are TRBV18 and TRBJ2-1, with TRBD1 as a possible D gene (5 bases). The CDR3 spans 15 residues. V lost 2 bases and J lost 2, with 10 bases in between. Germline CDR1 and CDR2: KGHSH and LQKENI.

The CDR3 nucleotides read TGTGCCAGCAGTCCAACTAACGAGCAGTACTTC. Its protein is CASSPTNEQYF. The chain carries TRBV12-3 or TRBV12-4 and TRBJ2-7; D gene unclear. The CDR3 covers 11 residues. V lost 5 bases, J lost 5 bases, and 7 bases lay in between.

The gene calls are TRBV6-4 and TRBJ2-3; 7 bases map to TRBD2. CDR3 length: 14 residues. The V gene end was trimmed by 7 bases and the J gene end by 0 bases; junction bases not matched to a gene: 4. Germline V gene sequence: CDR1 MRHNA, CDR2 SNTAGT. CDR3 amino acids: CASKRGVSTDTQYF. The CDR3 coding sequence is TGTGCCAGCAAACGGGGGGTCAGCACAGATACGCAGTATTTT.

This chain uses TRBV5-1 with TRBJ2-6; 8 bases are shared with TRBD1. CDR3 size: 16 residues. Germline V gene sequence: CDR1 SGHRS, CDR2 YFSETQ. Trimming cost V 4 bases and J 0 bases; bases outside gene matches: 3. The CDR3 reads CASSTGQGSGANVLTF. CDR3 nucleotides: TGCGCCAGCAGCACCGGACAGGGCTCTGGGGCCAACGTCCTGACTTTC. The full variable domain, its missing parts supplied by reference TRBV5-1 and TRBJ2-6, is KAGVTQTPRYLIKTRGQQVTLSCSPISGHRSVSWYQQTPGQGLQFLFEYFSETQRNKGNFPGRFSGRQFSNSRSEMNVSTLELGDSALYLCASSTGQGSGANVLTFGAGSRLTVL.

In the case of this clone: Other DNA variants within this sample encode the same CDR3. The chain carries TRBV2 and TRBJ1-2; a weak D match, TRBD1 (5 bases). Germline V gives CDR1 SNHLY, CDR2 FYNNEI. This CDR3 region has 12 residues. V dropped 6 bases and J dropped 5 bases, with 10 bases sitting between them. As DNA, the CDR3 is TGTGCCAGCAGGGGGGGTGGTTATGGCTACACCTTC. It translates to CASRGGGYGYTF.

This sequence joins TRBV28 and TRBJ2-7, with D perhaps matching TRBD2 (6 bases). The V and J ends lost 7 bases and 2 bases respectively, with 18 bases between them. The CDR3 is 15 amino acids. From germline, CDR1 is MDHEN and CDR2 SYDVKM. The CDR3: CASISFVGGAYEQYF. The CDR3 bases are TGTGCCAGCATTTCTTTCGTGGGGGGAGCCTACGAGCAGTACTTC.

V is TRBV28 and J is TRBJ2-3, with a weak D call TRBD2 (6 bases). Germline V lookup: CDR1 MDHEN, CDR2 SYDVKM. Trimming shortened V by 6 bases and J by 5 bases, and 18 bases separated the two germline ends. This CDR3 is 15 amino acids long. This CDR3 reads CASRGAGRSGDTQYF. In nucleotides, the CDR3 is TGTGCCAGCAGGGGAGCGGGTCGGAGTGGAGATACGCAGTATTTT.

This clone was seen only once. CDR3 sequence: CASRGTSSGNTIYF. The CDR3, as DNA: TGTGCCAGCAGGGGGACAAGCTCTGGAAACACCATATATTTT. V and J are TRBV2 and TRBJ1-3; a weak D match, TRBD1 (6 bases). Germline V gene sequence: CDR1 SNHLY, CDR2 FYNNEI. There are 14 residues in the CDR3. The V and J ends lost 6 bases and 0 bases respectively, with 9 bases between them.

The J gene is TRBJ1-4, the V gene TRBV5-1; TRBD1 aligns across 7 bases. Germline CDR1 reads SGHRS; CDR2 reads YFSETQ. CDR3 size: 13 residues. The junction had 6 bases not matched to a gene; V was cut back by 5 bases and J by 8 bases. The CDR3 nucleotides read TGCGCCAGCAGTCGACAGGGCGGGGAAAAACTGTTTTTT. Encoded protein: CASSRQGGEKLFF.

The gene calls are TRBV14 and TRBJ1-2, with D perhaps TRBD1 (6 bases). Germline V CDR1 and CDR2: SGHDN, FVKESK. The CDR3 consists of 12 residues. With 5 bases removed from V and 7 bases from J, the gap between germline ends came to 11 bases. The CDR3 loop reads CASSWQGTGYTF. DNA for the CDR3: TGTGCCAGCAGCTGGCAGGGGACTGGCTACACCTTC.

This CDR3 reads CASSFLAGVFYEQYF. CDR3 bases: TGTGCCAGCAGTTTTCTAGCGGGAGTCTTCTACGAGCAGTACTTC. This chain links TRBV27 with TRBJ2-7; the match to TRBD2 covers 10 bases. The germline V gene has CDR1 MNHEY and CDR2 SMNVEV (reference sequence). This CDR3 is built from 15 residues. V shed 3 bases, J shed 3 bases, and the junction held 5 bases outside the gene matches.

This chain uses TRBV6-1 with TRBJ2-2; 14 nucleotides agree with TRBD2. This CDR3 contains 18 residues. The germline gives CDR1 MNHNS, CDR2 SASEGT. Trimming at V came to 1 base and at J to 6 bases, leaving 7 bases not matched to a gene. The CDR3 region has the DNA TGTGCCAGCAGTGAAGGCAGGACTAGCGGGAGGAGTTCCGGGGAGCTGTTTTTT. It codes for CASSEGRTSGRSSGELFF.

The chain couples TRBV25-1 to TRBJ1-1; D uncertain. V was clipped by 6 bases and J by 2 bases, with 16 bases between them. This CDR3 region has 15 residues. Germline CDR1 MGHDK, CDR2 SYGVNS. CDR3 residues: CASSRAHGINTEAFF. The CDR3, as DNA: TGTGCCAGCAGCCGAGCCCACGGGATCAACACTGAAGCTTTCTTT.

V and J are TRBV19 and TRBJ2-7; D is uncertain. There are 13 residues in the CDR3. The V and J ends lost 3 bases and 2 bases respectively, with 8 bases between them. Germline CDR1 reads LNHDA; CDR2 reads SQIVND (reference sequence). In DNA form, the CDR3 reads TGTGCCAGTAGTATCCAGGTAGCCTACGAGCAGTACTTC. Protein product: CASSIQVAYEQYF.

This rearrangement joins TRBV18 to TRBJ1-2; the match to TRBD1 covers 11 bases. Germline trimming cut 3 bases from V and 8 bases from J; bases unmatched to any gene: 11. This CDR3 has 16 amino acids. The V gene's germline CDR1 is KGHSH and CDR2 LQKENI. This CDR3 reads CASSPGQGARIYGYTF. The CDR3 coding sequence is TGTGCCAGCTCACCCGGACAGGGGGCGCGGATTTACGGCTACACCTTC. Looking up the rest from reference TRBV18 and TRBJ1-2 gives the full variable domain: NAGVMQNPRHLVRRRGQEARLRCSPMKGHSHVYWYRQLPEEGLKFMVYLQKENIIDESGMPKERFSAEFPKEGPSILRIQQVVRGDSAAYFCASSPGQGARIYGYTFGSGTRLTVV.

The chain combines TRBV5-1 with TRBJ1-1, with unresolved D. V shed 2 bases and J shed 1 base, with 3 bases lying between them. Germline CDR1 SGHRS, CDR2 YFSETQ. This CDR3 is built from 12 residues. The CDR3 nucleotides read TGCGCCAGCAGCTTCGGGAACACTGAAGCTTTCTTT. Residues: CASSFGNTEAFF. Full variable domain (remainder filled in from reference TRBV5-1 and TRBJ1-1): KAGVTQTPRYLIKTRGQQVTLSCSPISGHRSVSWYQQTPGQGLQFLFEYFSETQRNKGNFPGRFSGRQFSNSRSEMNVSTLELGDSALYLCASSFGNTEAFFGQGTRLTVV.

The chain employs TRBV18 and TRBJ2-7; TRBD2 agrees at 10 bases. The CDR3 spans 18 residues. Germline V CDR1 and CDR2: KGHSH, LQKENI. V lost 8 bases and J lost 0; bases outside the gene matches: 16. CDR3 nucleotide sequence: TGTGCCAGCACCCCCACTGCGACTAGCGGGTCGAGCTCCTACGAGCAGTACTTC. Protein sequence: CASTPTATSGSSSYEQYF.

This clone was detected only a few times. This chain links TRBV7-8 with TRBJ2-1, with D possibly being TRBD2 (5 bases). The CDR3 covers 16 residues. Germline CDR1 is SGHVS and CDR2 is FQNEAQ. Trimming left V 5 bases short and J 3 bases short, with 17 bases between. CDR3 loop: CASSIRLPPDYNEQFF. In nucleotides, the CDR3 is TGTGCCAGCAGCATCCGACTACCGCCGGACTACAATGAGCAGTTCTTC.

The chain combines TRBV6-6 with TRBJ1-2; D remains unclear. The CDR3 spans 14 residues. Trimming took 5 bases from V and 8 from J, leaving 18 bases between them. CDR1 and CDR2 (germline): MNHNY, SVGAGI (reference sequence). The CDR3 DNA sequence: TGTGCCAGCAGTATCCCGTCGGGGTTCGAGGGCTACACCTTC. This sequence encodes CASSIPSGFEGYTF.

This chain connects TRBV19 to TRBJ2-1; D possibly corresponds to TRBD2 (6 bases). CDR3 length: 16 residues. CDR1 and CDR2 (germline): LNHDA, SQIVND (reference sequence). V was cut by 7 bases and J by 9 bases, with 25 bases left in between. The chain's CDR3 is CASTREGGWRAAEQFF. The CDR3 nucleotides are TGTGCCAGTACCAGAGAGGGTGGCTGGAGGGCCGCTGAGCAGTTCTTC.

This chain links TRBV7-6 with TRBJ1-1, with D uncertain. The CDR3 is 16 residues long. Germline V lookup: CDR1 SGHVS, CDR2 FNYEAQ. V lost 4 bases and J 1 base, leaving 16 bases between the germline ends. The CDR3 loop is CASSSSSAKPNTEAFF. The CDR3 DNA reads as TGTGCCAGCAGCTCATCCTCAGCGAAACCGAACACTGAAGCTTTCTTT.

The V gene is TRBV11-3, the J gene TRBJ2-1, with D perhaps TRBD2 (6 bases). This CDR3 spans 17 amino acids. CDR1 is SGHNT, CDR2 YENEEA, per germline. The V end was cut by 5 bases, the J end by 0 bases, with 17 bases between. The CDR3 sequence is CASSHTPRGNSYNEQFF. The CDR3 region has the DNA TGTGCCAGCAGCCACACCCCTCGGGGGAACTCCTACAATGAGCAGTTCTTC. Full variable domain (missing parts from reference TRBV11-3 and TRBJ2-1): EAGVVQSPRYKIIEKKQPVAFWCNPISGHNTLYWYLQNLGQGPELLIRYENEEAVDDSQLPKDRFSAERLKGVDSTLKIQPAELGDSAVYLCASSHTPRGNSYNEQFFGPGTRLTVL.

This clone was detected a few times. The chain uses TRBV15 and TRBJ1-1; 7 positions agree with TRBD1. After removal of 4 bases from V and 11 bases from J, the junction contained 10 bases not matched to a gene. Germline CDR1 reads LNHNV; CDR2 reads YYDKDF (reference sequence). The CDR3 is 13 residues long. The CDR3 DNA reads TGTGCCACCAGCACCGCCCGACAGGGCTGGGCTTTCTTT. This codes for CATSTARQGWAFF.

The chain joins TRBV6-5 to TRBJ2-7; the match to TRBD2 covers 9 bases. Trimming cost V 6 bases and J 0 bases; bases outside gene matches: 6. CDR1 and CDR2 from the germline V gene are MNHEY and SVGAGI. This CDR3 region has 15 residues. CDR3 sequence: CASSTRSGSSYEQYF. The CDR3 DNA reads TGTGCCAGCAGCACCCGTAGCGGGAGCTCCTACGAGCAGTACTTC.

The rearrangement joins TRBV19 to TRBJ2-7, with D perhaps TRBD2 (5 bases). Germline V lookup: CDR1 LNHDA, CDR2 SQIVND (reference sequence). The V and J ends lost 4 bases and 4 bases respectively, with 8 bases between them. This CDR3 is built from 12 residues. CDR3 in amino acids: CASSTPGYEQYF. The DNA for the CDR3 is TGTGCCAGTAGTACCCCGGGATACGAGCAGTACTTC.

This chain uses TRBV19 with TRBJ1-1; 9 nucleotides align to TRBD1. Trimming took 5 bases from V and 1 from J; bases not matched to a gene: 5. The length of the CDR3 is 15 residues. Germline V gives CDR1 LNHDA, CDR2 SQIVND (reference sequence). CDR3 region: CASSHPGQGNTEAFF. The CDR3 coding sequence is TGTGCCAGTAGTCATCCGGGACAGGGGAACACTGAAGCTTTCTTT.

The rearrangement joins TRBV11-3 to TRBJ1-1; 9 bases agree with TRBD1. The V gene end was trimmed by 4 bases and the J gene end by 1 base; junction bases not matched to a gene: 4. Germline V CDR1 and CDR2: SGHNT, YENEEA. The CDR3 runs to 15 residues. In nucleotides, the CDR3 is TGTGCCAGCAGCTCCCGGACAGGGGAGAACACTGAAGCTTTCTTT. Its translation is CASSSRTGENTEAFF.

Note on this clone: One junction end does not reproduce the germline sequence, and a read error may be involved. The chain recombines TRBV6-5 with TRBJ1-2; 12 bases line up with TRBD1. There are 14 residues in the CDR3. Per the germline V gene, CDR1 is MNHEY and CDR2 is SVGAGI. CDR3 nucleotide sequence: TGTGCCAGCCTCCTCCTAGGGACAGGGGGCAGAAAGCCCTTC. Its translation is CASLLLGTGGRKPF.

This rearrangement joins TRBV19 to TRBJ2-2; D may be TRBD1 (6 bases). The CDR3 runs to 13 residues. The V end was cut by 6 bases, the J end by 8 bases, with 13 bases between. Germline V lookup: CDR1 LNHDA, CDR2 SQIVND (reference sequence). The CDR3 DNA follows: TGTGCCAGTAGGAATCAGGGGAGAGGGGAGCTGTTTTTT. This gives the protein CASRNQGRGELFF.